The following is a T cell receptor beta chain sequence with its context. Its specificity is not known. Germline V gene sequence: CDR1 KGHSH, CDR2 LQKENI. This CDR3 comprises 16 residues. V was pared by 4 bases and J by 7 bases, with 20 bases between. This sample is part of a study of cytomegalovirus exposure and HLA in healthy donors. A multiplex PCR was run with 60 Vbeta primers and 13 Jbeta primers. The protocol was immunoSEQ multiplex PCR, while the TCRdb copy is restricted to in-frame clones and leaves out a portion. The data hold about 160,000 clones, with 65% to 80% observed a single time. Points from the study as a whole: A further, later analysis showed that HLA-associated TCR beta chains (compared with equally common others) were more clonally expanded.

The rearrangement links TRBV18 to TRBJ2-1; D may be TRBD2 (6 bases). The sample taken for sequencing was PBMCs. The receptor was derived from a man aged 35-49 years in good health and CMV-seronegative. CDR3 in amino acids: CASSRVRGSGWNEQFF. The DNA for the CDR3 is TGTGCCAGCTCACGCGTTCGGGGGAGTGGATGGAATGAGCAGTTCTTC.